These T cell receptor beta chains were read from a single sample in a study of T cell changes during pregnancy in multiple sclerosis. Assay used: immunoSEQ multiplex PCR; TCRdb lists only in-frame clones, some missing. The table has tens of thousands of clones, roughly 91% seen once. The sample in question was peripheral blood, obtained in the third trimester of pregnancy. The receptors come from a female donor with multiple sclerosis, enrolled in a pregnancy study. The conserved cysteine and the conserved F or W are not part of the CDR3 here.

CDR3 protein: ASSLAFGGNYEQY; J gene: TRBJ2-7; V gene: TRBV7-2; CDR3 length: 13
CDR3 protein: ASTMGGQPQH; J gene: TRBJ1-5; V gene: TRBV28; CDR3 length: 10
CDR3 protein: ASIPLAGRGYAGELF; J gene: TRBJ2-2; V gene: TRBV7-2; CDR3 length: 15
CDR3 protein: ASRGQGAFNEQF; J gene: TRBJ2-1; V gene: TRBV7-9; CDR3 length: 12
CDR3 protein: ASSLQETGTNEKLF; J gene: TRBJ1-4; V gene: TRBV13; CDR3 length: 14
CDR3 protein: ASSLGARGHLAKNIQY; J gene: TRBJ2-4; V gene: TRBV7-6; CDR3 length: 16
CDR3 protein: ASSSVAGAGLPLH; J gene: TRBJ1-6; V gene: TRBV28; CDR3 length: 13
CDR3 protein: ASSRQMNTEAF; J gene: TRBJ1-1; V gene: TRBV25-1; CDR3 length: 11
CDR3 protein: ASSSDREISYEQY; J gene: TRBJ2-7; V gene: TRBV5-6; CDR3 length: 13
CDR3 protein: ASSIPDRGLRTF; J gene: TRBJ1-1; V gene: TRBV19; CDR3 length: 12
CDR3 protein: SVDQGGSSGANVLT; J gene: TRBJ2-6; V gene: TRBV29-1; CDR3 length: 14
CDR3 protein: ASSDPGRGGHEQY; J gene: TRBJ2-7; V gene: TRBV6-1; CDR3 length: 13
CDR3 protein: ASSLVQGNTEAF; J gene: TRBJ1-1; V gene: TRBV7-2; CDR3 length: 12